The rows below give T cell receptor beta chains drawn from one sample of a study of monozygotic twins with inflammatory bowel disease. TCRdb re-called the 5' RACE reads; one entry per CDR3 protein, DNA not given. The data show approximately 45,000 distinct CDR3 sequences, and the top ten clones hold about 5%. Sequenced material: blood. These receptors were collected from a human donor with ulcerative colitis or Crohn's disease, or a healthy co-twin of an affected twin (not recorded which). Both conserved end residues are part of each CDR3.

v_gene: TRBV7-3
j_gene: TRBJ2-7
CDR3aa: CASSLEGGGYEQYF

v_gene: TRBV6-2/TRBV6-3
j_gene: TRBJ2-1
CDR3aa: CASSPPPAGREQFF

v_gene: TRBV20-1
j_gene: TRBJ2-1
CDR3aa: CSARVTSGKYNEQFF

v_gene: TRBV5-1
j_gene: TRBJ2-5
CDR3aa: CASTAAGGLETQYF

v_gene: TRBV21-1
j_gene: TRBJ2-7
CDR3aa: CASSKVGRDYEQYF

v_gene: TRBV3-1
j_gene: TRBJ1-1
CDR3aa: CASSQAHGPDTEAFF

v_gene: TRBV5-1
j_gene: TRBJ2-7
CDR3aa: CASRFSGATYEQYF

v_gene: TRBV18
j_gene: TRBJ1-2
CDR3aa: CASSNDGGNGYTF

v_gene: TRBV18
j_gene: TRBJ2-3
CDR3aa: CASSPDQGLEGTDTQYF

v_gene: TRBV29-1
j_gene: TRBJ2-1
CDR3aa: CSVSDQNTHNEQFF

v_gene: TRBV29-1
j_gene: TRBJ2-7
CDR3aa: CSFLDRSSYEQYF

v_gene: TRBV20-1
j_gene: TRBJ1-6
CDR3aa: CSAWHSNSPLHF